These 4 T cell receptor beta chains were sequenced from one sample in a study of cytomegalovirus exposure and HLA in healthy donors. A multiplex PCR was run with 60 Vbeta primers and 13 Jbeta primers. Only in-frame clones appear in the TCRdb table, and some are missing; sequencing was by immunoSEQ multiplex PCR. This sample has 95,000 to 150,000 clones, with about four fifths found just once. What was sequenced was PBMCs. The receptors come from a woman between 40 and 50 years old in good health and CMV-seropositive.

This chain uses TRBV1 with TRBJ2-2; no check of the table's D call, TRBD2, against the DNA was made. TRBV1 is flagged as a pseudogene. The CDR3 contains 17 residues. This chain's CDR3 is CTSSQVRREADTGELFF. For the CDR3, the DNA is TGCACCAGCAGCCAAGTCCGGAGGGAAGCGGACACCGGGGAGCTGTTTTTT.

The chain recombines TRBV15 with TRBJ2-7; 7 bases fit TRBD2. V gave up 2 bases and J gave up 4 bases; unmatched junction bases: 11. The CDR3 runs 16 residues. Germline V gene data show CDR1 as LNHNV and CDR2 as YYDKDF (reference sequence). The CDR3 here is CATSRLGGSGTYEQYF. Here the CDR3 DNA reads TGTGCCACCAGCAGATTGGGCGGGAGTGGGACTTACGAGCAGTACTTC. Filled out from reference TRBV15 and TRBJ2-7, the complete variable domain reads DAMVIQNPRYQVTQFGKPVTLSCSQTLNHNVMYWYQQKSSQAPKLLFHYYDKDFNNEADTPDNFQSRRPNTSFCFLDIRSPGLGDTAMYLCATSRLGGSGTYEQYFGPGTRLTVT.

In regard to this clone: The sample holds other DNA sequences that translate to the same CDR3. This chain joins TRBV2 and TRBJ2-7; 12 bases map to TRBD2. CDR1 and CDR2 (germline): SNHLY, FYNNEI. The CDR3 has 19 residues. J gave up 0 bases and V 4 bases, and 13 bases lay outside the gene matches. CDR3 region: CASSVQLILTSGSSYEQYF. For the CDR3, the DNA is TGTGCCAGCAGTGTCCAACTTATCCTGACTAGCGGGAGCTCCTACGAGCAGTACTTC.

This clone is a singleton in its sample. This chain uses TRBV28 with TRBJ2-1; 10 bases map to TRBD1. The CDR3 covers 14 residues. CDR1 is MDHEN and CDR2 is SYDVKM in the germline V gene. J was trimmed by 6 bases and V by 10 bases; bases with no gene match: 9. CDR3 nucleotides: TGTGCCATCGGGGGGACAGGGGAGTCCAATGAGCAGTTCTTC. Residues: CAIGGTGESNEQFF.